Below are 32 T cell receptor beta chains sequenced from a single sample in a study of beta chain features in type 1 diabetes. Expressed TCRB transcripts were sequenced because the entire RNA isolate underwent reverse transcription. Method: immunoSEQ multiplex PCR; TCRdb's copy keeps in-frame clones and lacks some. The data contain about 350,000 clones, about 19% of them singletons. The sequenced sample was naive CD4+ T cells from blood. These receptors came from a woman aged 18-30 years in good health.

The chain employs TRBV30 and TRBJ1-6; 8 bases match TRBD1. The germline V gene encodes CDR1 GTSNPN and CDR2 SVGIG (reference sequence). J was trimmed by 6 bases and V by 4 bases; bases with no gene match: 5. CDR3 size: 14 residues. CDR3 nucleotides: TGTGCCTGGAACCGACAGGGGCCTAATTCACCCCTCCACTTT. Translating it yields CAWNRQGPNSPLHF. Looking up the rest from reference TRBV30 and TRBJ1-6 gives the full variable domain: SQTIHQWPATLVQPVGSPLSLECTVEGTSNPNLYWYRQAAGRGLQLLFYSVGIGQISSEVPQNLSASRPQDRQFILSSKKLLLSDSGFYLCAWNRQGPNSPLHFGNGTRLTVT.

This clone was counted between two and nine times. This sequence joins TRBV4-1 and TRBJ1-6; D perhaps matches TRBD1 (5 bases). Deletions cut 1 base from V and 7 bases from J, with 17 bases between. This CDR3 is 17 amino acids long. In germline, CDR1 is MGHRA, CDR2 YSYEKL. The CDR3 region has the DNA TGCGCCAGCAGCCAAGTCTCAGGGCTGGAGTGGAATTCACCCCTCCACTTT. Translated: CASSQVSGLEWNSPLHF.

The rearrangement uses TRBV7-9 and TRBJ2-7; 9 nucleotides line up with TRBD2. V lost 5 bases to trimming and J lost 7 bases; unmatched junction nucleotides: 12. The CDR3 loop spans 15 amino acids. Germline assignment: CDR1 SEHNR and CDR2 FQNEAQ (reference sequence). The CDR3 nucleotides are TGTGCCAGCAGCAACGAACTAGCGGGTCCGAGGGAGCAGTACTTC. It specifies CASSNELAGPREQYF.

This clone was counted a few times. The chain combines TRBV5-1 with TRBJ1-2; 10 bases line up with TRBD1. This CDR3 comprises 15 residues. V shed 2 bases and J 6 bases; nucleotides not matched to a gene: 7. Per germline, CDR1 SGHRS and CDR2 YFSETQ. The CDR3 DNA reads TGCGCCAGCAGCTTTGGACAGGGGGATCGAGATGGCTACACCTTC. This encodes CASSFGQGDRDGYTF.

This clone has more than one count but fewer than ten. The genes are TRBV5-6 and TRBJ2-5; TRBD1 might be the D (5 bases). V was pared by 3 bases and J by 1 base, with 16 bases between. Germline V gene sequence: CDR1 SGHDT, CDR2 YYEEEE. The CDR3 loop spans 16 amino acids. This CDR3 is CASSSFVSDTQETQYF. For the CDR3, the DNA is TGTGCCAGCAGCTCCTTCGTTTCGGACACCCAAGAGACCCAGTACTTC.

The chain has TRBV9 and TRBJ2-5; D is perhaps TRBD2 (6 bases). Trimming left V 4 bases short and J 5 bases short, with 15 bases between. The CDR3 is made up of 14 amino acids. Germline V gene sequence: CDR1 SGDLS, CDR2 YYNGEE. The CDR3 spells CASSSSRGGETQYF. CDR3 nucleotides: TGTGCCAGCAGCTCTAGTCGGGGAGGTGAGACCCAGTACTTC.

CDR3 in amino acids: CASSYLMDTQYF. The CDR3 bases are TGTGCCAGCAGCTACTTAATGGATACGCAGTATTTT. The chain uses TRBV7-9 and TRBJ2-3, with D hard to call. This CDR3 is built from 12 residues. Germline lookup yields CDR1 SEHNR and CDR2 FQNEAQ (reference sequence). Trimming shortened V by 4 bases and J by 6 bases, and 8 bases separated the two germline ends.

CDR3 in amino acids: CASTRSPGQALLYGYTF. In DNA form, the CDR3 reads TGCGCCAGCACCCGATCCCCCGGACAGGCATTACTCTATGGCTACACCTTC. The chain combines TRBV4-1 with TRBJ1-2, with TRBD1 identical over 7 bases. The CDR3 spans 17 residues. The J segment lost 4 bases and the V segment lost 7 bases, leaving 18 bases of the junction unmatched. The germline V gene encodes CDR1 MGHRA and CDR2 YSYEKL.

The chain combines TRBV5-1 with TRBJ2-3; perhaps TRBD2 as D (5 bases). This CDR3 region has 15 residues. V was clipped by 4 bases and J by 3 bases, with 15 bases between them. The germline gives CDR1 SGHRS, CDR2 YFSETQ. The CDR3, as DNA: TGCGCCAGCAGCGGTGGTCGGGGTAGAACAGATACGCAGTATTTT. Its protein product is CASSGGRGRTDTQYF.

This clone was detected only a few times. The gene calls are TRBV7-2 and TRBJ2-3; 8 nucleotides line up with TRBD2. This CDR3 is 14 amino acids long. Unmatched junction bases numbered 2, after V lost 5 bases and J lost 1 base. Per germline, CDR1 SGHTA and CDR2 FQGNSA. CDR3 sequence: CASSRGGGTDTQYF. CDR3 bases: TGTGCCAGCAGCCGGGGGGGCGGCACAGATACGCAGTATTTT.

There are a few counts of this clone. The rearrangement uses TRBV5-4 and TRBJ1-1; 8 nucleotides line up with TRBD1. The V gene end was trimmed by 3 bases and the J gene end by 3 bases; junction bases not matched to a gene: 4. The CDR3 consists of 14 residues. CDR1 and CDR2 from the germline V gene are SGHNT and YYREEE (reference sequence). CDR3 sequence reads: CASSWGTGDTEAFF. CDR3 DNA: TGTGCCAGCAGCTGGGGGACAGGAGACACTGAAGCTTTCTTT. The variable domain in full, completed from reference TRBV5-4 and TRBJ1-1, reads ETGVTQSPTHLIKTRGQQVTLRCSSQSGHNTVSWYQQALGQGPQFIFQYYREEENGRGNFPPRFSGLQFPNYSSELNVNALELDDSALYLCASSWGTGDTEAFFGQGTRLTVV.

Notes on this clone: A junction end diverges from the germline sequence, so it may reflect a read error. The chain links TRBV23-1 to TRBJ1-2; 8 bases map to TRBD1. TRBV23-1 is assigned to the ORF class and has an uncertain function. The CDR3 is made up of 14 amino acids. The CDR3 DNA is TGCGCCGCAGAAGGGGGCAGGGGGCTCTATGCCTACACCTTC. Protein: CAAEGGRGLYAYTF.

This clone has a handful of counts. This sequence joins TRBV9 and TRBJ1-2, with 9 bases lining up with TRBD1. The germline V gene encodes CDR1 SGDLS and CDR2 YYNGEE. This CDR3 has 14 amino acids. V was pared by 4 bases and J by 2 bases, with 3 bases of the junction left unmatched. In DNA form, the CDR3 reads TGTGCCAGCAGCACCGGGACAGGGAACTATGGCTACACCTTC. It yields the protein CASSTGTGNYGYTF.

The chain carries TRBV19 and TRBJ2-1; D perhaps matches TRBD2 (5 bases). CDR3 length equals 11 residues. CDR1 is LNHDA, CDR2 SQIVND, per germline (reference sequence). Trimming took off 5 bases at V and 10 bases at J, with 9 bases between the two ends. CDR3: CASSERVEQFF. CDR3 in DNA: TGTGCCAGTAGTGAGAGGGTCGAGCAGTTCTTC. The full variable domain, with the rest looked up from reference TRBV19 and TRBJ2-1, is DGGITQSPKYLFRKEGQNVTLSCEQNLNHDAMYWYRQDPGQGLRLIYYSQIVNDFQKGDIAEGYSVSREKKESFPLTVTSAQKNPTAFYLCASSERVEQFFGPGTRLTVL.

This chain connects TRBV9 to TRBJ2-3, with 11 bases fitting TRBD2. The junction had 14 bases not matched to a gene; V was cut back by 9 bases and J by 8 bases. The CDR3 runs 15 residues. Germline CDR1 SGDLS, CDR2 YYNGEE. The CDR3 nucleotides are TGTGCCACCGGGCCGGGACTAGCGGAAAGTGGTACGCAGTATTTT. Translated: CATGPGLAESGTQYF.

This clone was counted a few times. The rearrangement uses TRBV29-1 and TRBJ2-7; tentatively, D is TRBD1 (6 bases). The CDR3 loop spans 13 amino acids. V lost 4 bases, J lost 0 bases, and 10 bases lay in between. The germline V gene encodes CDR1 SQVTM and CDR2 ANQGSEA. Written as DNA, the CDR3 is TGCAGCGTTGCTGGACAGAGCTCCTACGAGCAGTACTTC. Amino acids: CSVAGQSSYEQYF.

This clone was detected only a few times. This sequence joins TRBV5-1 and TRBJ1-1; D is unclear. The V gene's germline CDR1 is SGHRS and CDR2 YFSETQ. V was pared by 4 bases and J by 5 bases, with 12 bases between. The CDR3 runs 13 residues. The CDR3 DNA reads TGCGCCAGCAGCGAGCCCCCGGGGACTGAAGCTTTCTTT. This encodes CASSEPPGTEAFF.

The CDR3: CASSQDLAGGNEQFF. As DNA, the CDR3 is TGTGCCAGCAGCCAAGACCTAGCGGGAGGTAATGAGCAGTTCTTC. This chain connects TRBV14 to TRBJ2-1; TRBD2 matches 11 bases. This CDR3 region has 15 residues. V shed 0 bases and J 7 bases; nucleotides not matched to a gene: 2. From germline, CDR1 is SGHDN and CDR2 FVKESK.

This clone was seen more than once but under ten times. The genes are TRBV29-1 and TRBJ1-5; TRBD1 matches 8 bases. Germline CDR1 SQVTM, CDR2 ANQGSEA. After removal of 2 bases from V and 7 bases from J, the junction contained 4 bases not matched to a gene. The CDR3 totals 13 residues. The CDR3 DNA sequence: TGCAGCGTTGAACAGGGGGCTGGGCAGCCCCAGCATTTT. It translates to CSVEQGAGQPQHF. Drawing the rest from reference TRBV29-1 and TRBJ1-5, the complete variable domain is SAVISQKPSRDICQRGTSLTIQCQVDSQVTMMFWYRQQPGQSLTLIATANQGSEATYESGFVIDKFPISRPNLTFSTLTVSNMSPEDSSIYLCSVEQGAGQPQHFGDGTRLSIL.

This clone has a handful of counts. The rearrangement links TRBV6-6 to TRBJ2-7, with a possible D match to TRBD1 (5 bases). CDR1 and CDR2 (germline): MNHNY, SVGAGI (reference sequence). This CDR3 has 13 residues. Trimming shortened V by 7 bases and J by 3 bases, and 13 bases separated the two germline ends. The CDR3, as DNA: TGTGCCAGCAATCCCGACAGATACTACGAGCAGTACTTC. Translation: CASNPDRYYEQYF.

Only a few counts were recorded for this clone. The CDR3 coding sequence is TGTGCCATGGTTATAGCAGGGGGAAACTACAATGAGCAGTTCTTC. Translation gives CAMVIAGGNYNEQFF. The gene calls are TRBV5-4 and TRBJ2-1; 7 bases line up with TRBD1. The CDR3 covers 15 residues. Per the germline V gene, CDR1 is SGHNT and CDR2 is YYREEE (reference sequence). Unmatched junction bases numbered 12, after V lost 9 bases and J lost 3 bases.

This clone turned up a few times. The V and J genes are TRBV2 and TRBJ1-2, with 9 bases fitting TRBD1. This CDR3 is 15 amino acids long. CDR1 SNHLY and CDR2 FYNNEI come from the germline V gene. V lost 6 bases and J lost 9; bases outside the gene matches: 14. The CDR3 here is CASRIEPGQGRSYTF. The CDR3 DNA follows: TGTGCCAGCAGGATAGAACCGGGACAGGGAAGAAGCTACACCTTC.

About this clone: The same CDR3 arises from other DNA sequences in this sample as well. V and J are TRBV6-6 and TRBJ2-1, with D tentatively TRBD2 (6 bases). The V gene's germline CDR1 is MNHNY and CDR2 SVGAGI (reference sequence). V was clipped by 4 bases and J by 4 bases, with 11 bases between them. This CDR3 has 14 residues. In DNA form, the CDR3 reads TGTGCCAGCAGTTCAGGAGGGGCGTACAATGAGCAGTTCTTC. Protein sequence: CASSSGGAYNEQFF.

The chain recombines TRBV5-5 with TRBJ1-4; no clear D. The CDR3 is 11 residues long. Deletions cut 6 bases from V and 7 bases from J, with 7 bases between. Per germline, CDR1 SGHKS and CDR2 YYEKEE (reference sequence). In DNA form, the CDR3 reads TGTGCCAGCATCTCCGGTGAAAAACTGTTTTTT. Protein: CASISGEKLFF.

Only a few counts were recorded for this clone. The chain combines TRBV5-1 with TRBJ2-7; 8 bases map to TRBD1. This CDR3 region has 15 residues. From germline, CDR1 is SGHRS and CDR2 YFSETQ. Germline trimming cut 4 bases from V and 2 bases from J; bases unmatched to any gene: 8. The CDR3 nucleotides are TGCGCCAGCAGCCCCTTCCAGGGGGCCCCCTACGAGCAGTACTTC. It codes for CASSPFQGAPYEQYF.

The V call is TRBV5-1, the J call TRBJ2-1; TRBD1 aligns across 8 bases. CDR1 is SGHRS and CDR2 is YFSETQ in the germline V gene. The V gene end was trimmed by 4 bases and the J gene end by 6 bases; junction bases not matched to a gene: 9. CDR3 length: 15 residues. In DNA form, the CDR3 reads TGCGCCAGCAGCCCACCCAACGGACAGGGCAATGAGCAGTTCTTC. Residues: CASSPPNGQGNEQFF.

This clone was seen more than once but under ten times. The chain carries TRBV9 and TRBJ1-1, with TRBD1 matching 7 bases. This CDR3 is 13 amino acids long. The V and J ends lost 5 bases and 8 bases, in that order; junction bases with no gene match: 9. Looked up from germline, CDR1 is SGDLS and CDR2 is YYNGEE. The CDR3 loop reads CASRYLIRGEAFF. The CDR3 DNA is TGTGCCAGCAGATACCTAATCAGGGGGGAAGCTTTCTTT. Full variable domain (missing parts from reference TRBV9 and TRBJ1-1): DSGVTQTPKHLITATGQRVTLRCSPRSGDLSVYWYQQSLDQGLQFLIQYYNGEERAKGNILERFSAQQFPDLHSELNLSSLELGDSALYFCASRYLIRGEAFFGQGTRLTVV.

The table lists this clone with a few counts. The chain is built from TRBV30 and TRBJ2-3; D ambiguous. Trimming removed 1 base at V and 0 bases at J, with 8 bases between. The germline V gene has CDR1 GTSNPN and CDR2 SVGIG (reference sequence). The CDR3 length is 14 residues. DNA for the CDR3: TGTGCCTGGAGTGGATGGAGCAGCACAGATACGCAGTATTTT. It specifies CAWSGWSSTDTQYF.

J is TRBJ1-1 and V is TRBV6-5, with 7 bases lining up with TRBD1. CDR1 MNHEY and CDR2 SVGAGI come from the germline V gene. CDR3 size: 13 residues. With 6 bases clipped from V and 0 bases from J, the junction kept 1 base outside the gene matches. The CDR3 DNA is TGTGCCAGCAGGAGGGGGCTGAACACTGAAGCTTTCTTT. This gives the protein CASRRGLNTEAFF.

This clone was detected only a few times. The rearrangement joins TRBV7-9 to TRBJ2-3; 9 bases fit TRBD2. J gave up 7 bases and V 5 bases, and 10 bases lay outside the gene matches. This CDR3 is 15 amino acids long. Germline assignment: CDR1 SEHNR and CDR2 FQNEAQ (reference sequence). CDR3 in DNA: TGTGCCAGCAGCCCATCCCGGCTAGCGGGGAATACGCAGTATTTT. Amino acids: CASSPSRLAGNTQYF.

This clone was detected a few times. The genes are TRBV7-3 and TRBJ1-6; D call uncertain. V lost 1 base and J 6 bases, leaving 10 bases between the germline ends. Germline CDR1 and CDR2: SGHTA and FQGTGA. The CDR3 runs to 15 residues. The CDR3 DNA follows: TGTGCCAGCAGCTTAAGAGGGTTAGCTAATTCACCCCTCCACTTT. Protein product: CASSLRGLANSPLHF.

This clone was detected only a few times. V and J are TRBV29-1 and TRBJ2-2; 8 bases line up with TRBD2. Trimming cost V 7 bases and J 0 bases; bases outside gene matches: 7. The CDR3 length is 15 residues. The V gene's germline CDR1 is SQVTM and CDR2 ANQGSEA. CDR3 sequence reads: CSAGGAGANTGELFF. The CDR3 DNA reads TGCAGCGCCGGGGGGGCAGGAGCGAACACCGGGGAGCTGTTTTTT.